The 22 T cell receptor beta chains listed next were all sequenced from one sample in a study of vaccination and CD4 T cells after COVID-19. The sample's treatment: roughly 10-day PBMC culture with coronavirus spike peptide pools or control peptides (ViraFEST assay). From the unexposed donor, CD4+ T cells were collected ahead of the COVID-19 pandemic (2011-2018). For these receptors, no antigen is known. Sequenced with the Oncomine TCR Beta short-read assay was DNA taken from cultured CD4+ T cells. Genomic DNA was extracted from cultured CD4+ T cells. TCRdb recomputed calls from the PCR reads with MiXCR, one row per CDR3 protein. In the table there are almost 9,500 distinct CDR3 sequences, under 40% of which are singletons. Sequencing used CD4+ T cells from blood, cultured in vitro. All receptors derive from a human donor in good health.

The CDR3 reads CASSQGLAEYF. CDR3 in DNA: TGTGCCAGCAGCCAGGGACTAGCAGAGTACTTC. The chain employs TRBV5-6 and TRBJ2-5; 9 bases agree with TRBD2. This CDR3 is 11 amino acids long. V trimming: 4 bases; J trimming: 12 bases; junction bases outside the gene matches: 4. Germline V lookup: CDR1 SGHDT, CDR2 YYEEEE.

Only a few counts were recorded for this clonotype. The chain employs TRBV18 and TRBJ2-5; the match to TRBD1 covers 8 bases. The ends lost 0 bases at V and 5 bases at J; junction bases unmatched: 5. Germline assignment: CDR1 KGHSH and CDR2 LQKENI. The CDR3 loop spans 15 amino acids. The CDR3 here is CASSPPTTGDETQYF. The CDR3 bases are TGTGCCAGCTCACCACCGACGACAGGGGACGAGACCCAGTACTTC.

The chain is built from TRBV7-9 and TRBJ2-3; D possibly corresponds to TRBD2 (6 bases). Germline values: CDR1 SEHNR, CDR2 FQNEAQ (reference sequence). Trimming removed 1 base from V and 3 bases from J, with 14 bases in between. The CDR3 runs 16 residues. CDR3 residues: CASSLDRSGWTDTQYF. The CDR3 nucleotides are TGTGCCAGCAGCTTAGATAGGAGCGGGTGGACAGATACGCAGTATTTT.

As DNA, the CDR3 is TGTGCCAGCAGCCCCGGGAGAAATACGCAGTATTTT. Its protein is CASSPGRNTQYF. The chain joins TRBV11-3 to TRBJ2-3; a possible D gene is TRBD2 (6 bases). The CDR3 is made up of 12 amino acids. From germline, CDR1 is SGHNT and CDR2 YENEEA. V gave up 5 bases and J gave up 7 bases, with 10 bases separating them.

V gene TRBV6-4 combines with J gene TRBJ2-1; TRBD2 aligns across 9 bases. CDR3 length equals 15 residues. With 0 bases clipped from V and 4 bases from J, the junction kept 1 base outside the gene matches. Looked up from germline, CDR1 is MRHNA and CDR2 is SNTAGT. Here the CDR3 DNA reads TGTGCCAGCAGTGACTCTAGCGGGAGTTACAATGAGCAGTTCTTC. This codes for CASSDSSGSYNEQFF.

The chain uses TRBV20-1 and TRBJ2-7; 7 bases align to TRBD1. The CDR3 length is 13 residues. Looked up from germline, CDR1 is DFQATT and CDR2 is SNEGSKA (reference sequence). Unmatched junction bases numbered 7, after V lost 6 bases and J lost 2 bases. The CDR3: CSAHRDRTYEQYF. The CDR3 bases are TGCAGTGCCCACCGGGACAGAACCTACGAGCAGTACTTC.

This clonotype was found a few times. The V and J genes are TRBV11-2 and TRBJ2-5; D is perhaps TRBD1 or TRBD2 (5 bases each). The CDR3 is 15 residues long. V gave up 5 bases and J gave up 3 bases, with 16 bases separating them. From germline, CDR1 is SGHAT and CDR2 FQNNGV. The CDR3: CASSPGTLSKETQYF. The CDR3 region has the DNA TGTGCCAGCAGCCCCGGGACCTTAAGCAAAGAGACCCAGTACTTC.

This clonotype has a handful of counts. The chain is built from TRBV7-2 and TRBJ1-5; D unresolved. Germline CDR1 is SGHTA and CDR2 is FQGNSA. Trimming took 7 bases from V and 0 from J, leaving 16 bases between them. CDR3 length: 16 residues. The CDR3 DNA follows: TGTGCCAGCACGCCGGGCGGAATTTATAGCAATCAGCCCCAGCATTTT. This sequence encodes CASTPGGIYSNQPQHF.

The V and J genes are TRBV19 and TRBJ2-3; no clear D. V was cut by 4 bases and J by 6 bases, with 11 bases left in between. CDR1 is LNHDA and CDR2 is SQIVND in the germline V gene (reference sequence). This CDR3 region has 13 residues. The CDR3 DNA is TGTGCCAGTAGTACTCCCCCGTACGATACGCAGTATTTT. It translates to CASSTPPYDTQYF.

The J gene is TRBJ2-2, the V gene TRBV7-2; D is undetermined. Germline assignment: CDR1 SGHTA and CDR2 FQGNSA. The CDR3 runs to 18 residues. Trimming removed 2 bases from V and 8 bases from J, with 24 bases in between. The CDR3 DNA sequence: TGTGCCAGCAGCTTAAAAACCCCCAGTTGGACCGATGAGGGGGAGCTGTTTTTT. Residues: CASSLKTPSWTDEGELFF.

The chain carries TRBV28 and TRBJ1-5, with TRBD1 matching over 10 bases. The trim removed 5 bases at V and 4 bases at J, leaving 14 bases unmatched. Germline values: CDR1 MDHEN, CDR2 SYDVKM. The CDR3 sequence is 18 residues long. For the CDR3, the DNA is TGTGCCAGCAGTCCAGAGAACAGAAGGGACAGGGGAAATCAGCCCCAGCATTTT. It is translated as CASSPENRRDRGNQPQHF.

Within the sample, this clonotype is medium-sized. This chain links TRBV20-1 with TRBJ2-5; D gene ambiguous. The CDR3 has 13 amino acids. The germline V gene has CDR1 DFQATT and CDR2 SNEGSKA (reference sequence). Trimming pared 3 bases from V and 5 bases from J, leaving 13 bases between. The CDR3 coding sequence is TGCAGTGCTAGTCGAGGAGTGGGGGAGACCCAGTACTTC. It translates to CSASRGVGETQYF.

This clonotype occurred a few times. The genes are TRBV10-3 and TRBJ2-5, with D uncertain. The CDR3 spans 14 residues. CDR1 ENHRY and CDR2 SYGVKD come from the germline V gene. The V end lost 0 bases, the J end lost 2 bases, and 7 bases lay between the germline ends. The CDR3: CAISESSLQETQYF. In DNA form, the CDR3 reads TGTGCCATCAGTGAGTCTTCTTTACAAGAGACCCAGTACTTC.

The table lists this clonotype with a few counts. This sequence joins TRBV7-2 and TRBJ2-7; TRBD2 aligns across 9 bases. With V trimmed by 5 bases and J by 4 bases, 9 bases remained unmatched. This CDR3 has 15 amino acids. CDR1 is SGHTA, CDR2 FQGNSA, per germline. CDR3 sequence reads: CASSPRAREGYEQYF. Written as DNA, the CDR3 is TGTGCCAGCAGCCCGCGTGCGCGGGAGGGTTACGAGCAGTACTTC. Full variable domain (outside the CDR3, taken from reference TRBV7-2 and TRBJ2-7): GAGVSQSPSNKVTEKGKDVELRCDPISGHTALYWYRQSLGQGLEFLIYFQGNSAPDKSGLPSDRFSAERTGGSVSTLTIQRTQQEDSAVYLCASSPRAREGYEQYFGPGTRLTVT.

This clonotype was counted between two and nine times. The rearrangement links TRBV20-1 to TRBJ2-1; TRBD2 matches 8 bases. Germline CDR1 DFQATT, CDR2 SNEGSKA (reference sequence). The CDR3 is made up of 15 amino acids. V was pared by 6 bases and J by 10 bases, with 17 bases of the junction left unmatched. CDR3 in DNA: TGCAGTGCCGAAGCCCGAACCGGGAGGGCCCGGGAGCAGTTCTTC. Translating it yields CSAEARTGRAREQFF.

CDR3 coding DNA: TGTGCCAGCAGCTTAGAATATGGCAGTGAAGCTTTCTTT. Amino acids: CASSLEYGSEAFF. V gene TRBV7-9 combines with J gene TRBJ1-1, with D uncertain. Germline values: CDR1 SEHNR, CDR2 FQNEAQ (reference sequence). The germline V and J ends were trimmed by 1 base and 7 bases, with 10 bases remaining between them. The CDR3 runs to 13 residues.

The count of this clonotype is one. V and J are TRBV5-4 and TRBJ2-3; D unresolved. Germline values: CDR1 SGHNT, CDR2 YYREEE (reference sequence). Trimming shortened V by 6 bases and J by 0 bases, and 14 bases separated the two germline ends. The CDR3 is 15 amino acids. The CDR3 protein is CASIVDPTSTDTQYF. Written as DNA, the CDR3 is TGTGCCAGCATTGTGGATCCCACTAGCACAGATACGCAGTATTTT.

The V gene is TRBV5-1, the J gene TRBJ2-3, with D possibly TRBD2 on 6 matching bases. Trimming left V 1 base short and J 0 bases short, with 9 bases between. This CDR3 is 15 amino acids long. Germline-derived CDR1 and CDR2 are SGHRS and YFSETQ. CDR3 sequence reads: CASSLRGTSTDTQYF. The CDR3, as DNA: TGCGCCAGCAGCTTGCGGGGGACGAGCACAGATACGCAGTATTTT.

The CDR3 sequence: CASSYEGRGTEAFF. Written as DNA, the CDR3 is TGTGCCAGCAGTTACGAGGGGAGGGGCACTGAAGCTTTCTTT. J is TRBJ1-1 and V is TRBV6-5; tentatively, D is TRBD1 (5 bases). Germline loops: CDR1 MNHEY, CDR2 SVGAGI. V lost 2 bases, J lost 4 bases, and 11 bases lay in between. The CDR3 is made up of 14 amino acids.

The table lists this clonotype with a few counts. The CDR3 protein is CASSGQGIAEAFF. As DNA, the CDR3 is TGTGCCAGCAGTGGACAGGGAATCGCTGAAGCTTTCTTT. This rearrangement joins TRBV6-2 or TRBV6-3 to TRBJ1-1, with 8 bases aligning to TRBD1. The CDR3 runs to 13 residues. V shed 5 bases, J shed 6 bases, and the junction held 5 bases outside the gene matches. Germline V gene lookup returns CDR1 MNHEY and CDR2 SVGEGT.

V is TRBV28 and J is TRBJ1-2; 7 bases agree with TRBD1. Germline V gene sequence: CDR1 MDHEN, CDR2 SYDVKM. The length of the CDR3 is 16 residues. The junction had 14 bases not matched to a gene; V was cut back by 4 bases and J by 6 bases. This CDR3 is CASSSGTVLSSDGYTF. The CDR3 bases are TGTGCCAGCAGTTCCGGGACAGTCCTATCAAGCGATGGCTACACCTTC.

The V and J genes are TRBV7-2 and TRBJ2-1, with a possible D match to TRBD1 (5 bases). V shed 4 bases and J shed 7 bases, with 11 bases lying between them. This CDR3 contains 13 residues. Germline CDR1 is SGHTA and CDR2 is FQGNSA. The CDR3 sequence is CASSSRQLNEQFF. The CDR3 DNA follows: TGTGCCAGCAGCTCCCGACAGTTAAATGAGCAGTTCTTC.